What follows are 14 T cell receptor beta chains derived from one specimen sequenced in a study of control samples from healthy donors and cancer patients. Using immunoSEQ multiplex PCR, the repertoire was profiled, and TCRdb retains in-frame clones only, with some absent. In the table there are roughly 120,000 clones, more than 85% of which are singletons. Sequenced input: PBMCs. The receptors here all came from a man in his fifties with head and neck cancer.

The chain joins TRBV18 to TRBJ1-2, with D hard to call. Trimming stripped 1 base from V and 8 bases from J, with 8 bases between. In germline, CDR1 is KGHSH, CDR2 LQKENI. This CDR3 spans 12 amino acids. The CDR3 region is CASSPRDAGYTF. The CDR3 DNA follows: TGTGCCAGCTCACCACGCGACGCGGGCTACACCTTC.

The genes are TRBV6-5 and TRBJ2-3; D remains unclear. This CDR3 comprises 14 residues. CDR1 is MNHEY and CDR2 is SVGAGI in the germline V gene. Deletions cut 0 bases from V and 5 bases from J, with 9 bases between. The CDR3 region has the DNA TGTGCCAGCAGTTACTCGATACAGAGAGATACGCAGTATTTT. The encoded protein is CASSYSIQRDTQYF.

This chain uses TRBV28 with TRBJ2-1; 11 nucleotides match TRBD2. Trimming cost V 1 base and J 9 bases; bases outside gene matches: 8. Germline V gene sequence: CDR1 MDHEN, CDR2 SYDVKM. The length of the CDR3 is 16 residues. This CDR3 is CASSLLRLAGSGEQFF. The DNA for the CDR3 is TGTGCCAGCAGTTTATTAAGACTAGCGGGGTCGGGTGAGCAGTTCTTC. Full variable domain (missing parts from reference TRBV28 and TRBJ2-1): DVKVTQSSRYLVKRTGEKVFLECVQDMDHENMFWYRQDPGLGLRLIYFSYDVKMKEKGDIPEGYSVSREKKERFSLILESASTNQTSMYLCASSLLRLAGSGEQFFGPGTRLTVL.

The CDR3 sequence: CASSLFVGQAGNEQFF. The DNA of the CDR3 is TGTGCCAGCAGCTTATTCGTTGGTCAGGCCGGCAATGAGCAGTTCTTC. The V gene is TRBV7-3, the J gene TRBJ2-1; D remains unclear. Germline CDR1 is SGHTA and CDR2 is FQGTGA. The CDR3 loop spans 16 amino acids. V shed 2 bases and J shed 6 bases, with 17 bases lying between them.

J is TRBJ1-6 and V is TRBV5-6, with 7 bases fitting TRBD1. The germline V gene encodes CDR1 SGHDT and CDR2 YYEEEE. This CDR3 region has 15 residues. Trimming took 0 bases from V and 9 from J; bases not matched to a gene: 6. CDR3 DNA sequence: TGTGCCAGCAGCTTGGGTACAGGGGATAGTTCACCCCTCCACTTT. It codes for CASSLGTGDSSPLHF.

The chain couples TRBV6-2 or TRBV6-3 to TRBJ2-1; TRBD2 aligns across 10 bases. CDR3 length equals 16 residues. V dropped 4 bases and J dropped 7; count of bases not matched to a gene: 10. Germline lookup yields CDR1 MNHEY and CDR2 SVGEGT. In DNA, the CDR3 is TGTGCCAGCAGTTTGATAAGCGGGGGGGCTATGAATGAGCAGTTCTTC. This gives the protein CASSLISGGAMNEQFF.

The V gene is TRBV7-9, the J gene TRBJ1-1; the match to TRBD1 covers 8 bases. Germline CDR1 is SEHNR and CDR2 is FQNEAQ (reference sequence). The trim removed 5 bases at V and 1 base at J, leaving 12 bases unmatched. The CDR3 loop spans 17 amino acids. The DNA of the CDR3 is TGTGCCAGCAGCCCGTCTCGCCGACAGGGGTCGAACACTGAAGCTTTCTTT. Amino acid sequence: CASSPSRRQGSNTEAFF.

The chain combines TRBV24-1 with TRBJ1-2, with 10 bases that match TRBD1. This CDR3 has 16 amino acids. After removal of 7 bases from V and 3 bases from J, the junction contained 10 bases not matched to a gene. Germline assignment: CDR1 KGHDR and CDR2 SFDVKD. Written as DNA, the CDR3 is TGTGCCACCAGCTCCCTTGGACAGGGGGTCCACTATGGCTACACCTTC. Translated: CATSSLGQGVHYGYTF.

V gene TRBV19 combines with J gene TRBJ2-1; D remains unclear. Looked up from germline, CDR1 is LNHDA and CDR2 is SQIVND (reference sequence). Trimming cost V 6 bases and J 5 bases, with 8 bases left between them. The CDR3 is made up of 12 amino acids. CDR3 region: CASSPPDNEQFF. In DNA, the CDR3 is TGTGCCAGTAGCCCTCCCGACAATGAGCAGTTCTTC.

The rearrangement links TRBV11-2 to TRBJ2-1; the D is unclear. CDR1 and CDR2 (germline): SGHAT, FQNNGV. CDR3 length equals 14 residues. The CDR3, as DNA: TGTGCTACTGGACCCCGTTTCTCCTACAATGAGCAGTTCTTC. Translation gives CATGPRFSYNEQFF.

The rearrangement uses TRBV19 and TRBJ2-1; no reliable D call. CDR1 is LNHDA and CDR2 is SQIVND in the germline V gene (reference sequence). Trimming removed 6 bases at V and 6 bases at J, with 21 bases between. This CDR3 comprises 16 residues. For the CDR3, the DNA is TGTGCCAGTAGCCCCCCGGAACCTGGTTACTCCAATGAGCAGTTCTTC. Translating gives CASSPPEPGYSNEQFF.

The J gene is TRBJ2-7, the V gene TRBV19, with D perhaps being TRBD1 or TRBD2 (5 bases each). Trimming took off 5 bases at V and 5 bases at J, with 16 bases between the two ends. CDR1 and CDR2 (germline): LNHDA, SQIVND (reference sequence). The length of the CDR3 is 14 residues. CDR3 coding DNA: TGTGCCAGTAGTCCCAGACGAGGGACCCACGAGCAGTACTTC. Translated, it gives CASSPRRGTHEQYF.

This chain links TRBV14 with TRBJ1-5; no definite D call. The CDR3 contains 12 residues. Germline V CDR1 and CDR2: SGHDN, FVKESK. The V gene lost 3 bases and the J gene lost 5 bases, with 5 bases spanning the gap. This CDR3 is CASSHSYQPQHF. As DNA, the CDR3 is TGTGCCAGCAGCCATTCCTATCAGCCCCAGCATTTT. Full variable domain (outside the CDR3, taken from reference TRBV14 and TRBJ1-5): EAGVTQFPSHSVIEKGQTVTLRCDPISGHDNLYWYRRVMGKEIKFLLHFVKESKQDESGMPNNRFLAERTGGTYSTLKVQPAELEDSGVYFCASSHSYQPQHFGDGTRLSIL.

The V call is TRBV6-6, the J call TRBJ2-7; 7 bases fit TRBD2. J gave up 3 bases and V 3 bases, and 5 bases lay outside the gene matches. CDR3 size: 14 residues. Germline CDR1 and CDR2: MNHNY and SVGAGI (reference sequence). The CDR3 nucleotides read TGTGCCAGCAGTTATCGGGGGGAAAGCTACGAGCAGTACTTC. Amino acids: CASSYRGESYEQYF.